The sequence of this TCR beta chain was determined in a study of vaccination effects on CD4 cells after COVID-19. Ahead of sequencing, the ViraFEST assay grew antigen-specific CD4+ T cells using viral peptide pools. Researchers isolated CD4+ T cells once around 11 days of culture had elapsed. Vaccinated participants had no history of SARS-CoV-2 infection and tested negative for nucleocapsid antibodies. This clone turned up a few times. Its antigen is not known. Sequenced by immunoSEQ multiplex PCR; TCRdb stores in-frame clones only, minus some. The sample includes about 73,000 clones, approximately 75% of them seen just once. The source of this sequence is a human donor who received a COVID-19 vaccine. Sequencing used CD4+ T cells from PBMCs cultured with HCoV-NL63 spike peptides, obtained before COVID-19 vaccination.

The CDR3 loop reads CASSYSRQADTEAFF. The CDR3 DNA reads as TGCGCCAGCAGCTACTCCCGACAGGCCGACACTGAAGCTTTCTTT. This rearrangement joins TRBV5-1 to TRBJ1-1; weak D call: TRBD1 (6 bases). Trimming removed 3 bases at V and 3 bases at J, with 15 bases between. Per germline, CDR1 SGHRS and CDR2 YFSETQ. The CDR3 consists of 15 residues.